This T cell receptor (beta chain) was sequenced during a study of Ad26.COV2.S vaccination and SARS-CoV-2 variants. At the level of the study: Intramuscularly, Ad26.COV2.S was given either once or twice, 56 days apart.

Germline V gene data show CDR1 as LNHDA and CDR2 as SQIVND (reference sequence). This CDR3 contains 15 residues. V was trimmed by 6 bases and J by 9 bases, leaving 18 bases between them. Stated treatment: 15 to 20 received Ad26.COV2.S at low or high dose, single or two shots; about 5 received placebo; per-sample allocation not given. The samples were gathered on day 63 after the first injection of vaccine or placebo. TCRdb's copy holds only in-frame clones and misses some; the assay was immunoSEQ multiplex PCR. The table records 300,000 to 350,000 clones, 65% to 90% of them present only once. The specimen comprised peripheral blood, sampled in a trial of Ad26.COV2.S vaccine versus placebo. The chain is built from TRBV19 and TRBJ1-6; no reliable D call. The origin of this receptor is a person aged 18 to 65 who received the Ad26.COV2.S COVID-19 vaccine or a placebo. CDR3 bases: TGTGCCAGTAGGGTGACATTCGAAGGGTTTTCACCCCTCCACTTT. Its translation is CASRVTFEGFSPLHF.